This record concerns one T cell receptor (beta chain) sequence. Its antigen remains unknown. The CDR3 consists of 12 residues. V was clipped by 10 bases and J by 4 bases; unmatched bases: 6. Germline V CDR1 and CDR2: WSHSY, SAAADI. These data belong to a study of cytomegalovirus exposure and HLA in healthy donors. Study information: Per a later analysis, the roughly 690 first-cohort and 95 to 150 validation repertoires shared one platform. General study results and limits: CMV antigen specificity of a few CMV-associated chains was confirmed in vitro. Cytomegalovirus association was assigned to about 150 TCR beta chains. The classifier, whose performance was assessed in both the original and validation cohorts, reportedly diagnosed cytomegalovirus status with high specificity and sensitivity.

TCRdb keeps only in-frame clones here, not all; method: immunoSEQ multiplex PCR. The repertoire holds roughly 190,000 clones, with roughly 82% as singletons. Input material: PBMCs. This chain joins TRBV10-2 and TRBJ1-2, with 7 bases identical to TRBD1. This receptor was identified in a woman in her late teens or twenties in good health and CMV-seronegative. This CDR3 reads CATLRDSYGYTF. The CDR3 DNA reads as TGCGCCACCCTACGGGACAGCTATGGCTACACCTTC.